Below are 4 T cell receptor beta chains sequenced from a single sample in a study of T cell responses to AZD1222 COVID-19 vaccine. Profiled with immunoSEQ multiplex PCR; TCRdb holds only in-frame clones, not every one. The data show over 130,000 clones, 75% to 95% seen once. The sample consisted of peripheral blood, taken 28 days after the second AZD1222 dose. All receptors derive from an adult who received the AZD1222 COVID-19 vaccine.

This clone occurred a few times. The CDR3 nucleotides are TGTGCCAGCAGAGCACAGGGGGCGTATAATTCACCCCTCCACTTT. Amino acid sequence: CASRAQGAYNSPLHF. The chain combines TRBV6-5 with TRBJ1-6; 9 positions match TRBD1. Looked up from germline, CDR1 is MNHEY and CDR2 is SVGAGI. The J segment lost 4 bases and the V segment lost 6 bases, leaving 4 bases of the junction unmatched. This CDR3 spans 15 amino acids.

The chain recombines TRBV18 with TRBJ2-7; 9 bases are a match to TRBD1. The junction had 8 bases not matched to a gene; V was cut back by 2 bases and J by 0 bases. Germline-derived CDR1 and CDR2 are KGHSH and LQKENI. This CDR3 region has 17 residues. DNA for the CDR3: TGTGCCAGCTCACCAATCCGCACAGGGGGCGCCTCCTACGAGCAGTACTTC. This codes for CASSPIRTGGASYEQYF. The variable domain in full, completed from reference TRBV18 and TRBJ2-7, reads NAGVMQNPRHLVRRRGQEARLRCSPMKGHSHVYWYRQLPEEGLKFMVYLQKENIIDESGMPKERFSAEFPKEGPSILRIQQVVRGDSAAYFCASSPIRTGGASYEQYFGPGTRLTVT.

This chain links TRBV9 with TRBJ1-3; D is ambiguous. The V gene's germline CDR1 is SGDLS and CDR2 YYNGEE. The V gene lost 4 bases and the J gene lost 0 bases, with 11 bases spanning the gap. This CDR3 comprises 15 residues. The CDR3 region has the DNA TGTGCCAGCAGCCTCGACGGAAACTCTGGAAACACCATATATTTT. It specifies CASSLDGNSGNTIYF. The whole variable domain, remainder taken from reference TRBV9 and TRBJ1-3, is DSGVTQTPKHLITATGQRVTLRCSPRSGDLSVYWYQQSLDQGLQFLIQYYNGEERAKGNILERFSAQQFPDLHSELNLSSLELGDSALYFCASSLDGNSGNTIYFGEGSWLTVV.

V and J are TRBV5-1 and TRBJ1-3, with TRBD1 matching 7 bases. This CDR3 has 15 amino acids. V shed 4 bases and J 1 base; nucleotides not matched to a gene: 5. Germline loops: CDR1 SGHRS, CDR2 YFSETQ. CDR3 nucleotides: TGCGCCAGCAGCCCAGGGGGTAGGTCTGGAAACACCATATATTTT. It yields the protein CASSPGGRSGNTIYF.